A single sample gave rise to the 19 T cell receptor beta chains below, sequenced in a study of CD8+ T cells in alopecia areata. The treatment denotes: oral pan-JAK inhibitor, 5-10 mg twice daily. cDNA serving as the sequencing template came from extracted, reverse transcribed RNA. Some clones are missing from TCRdb's copy, which holds only in-frame ones; the method was immunoSEQ multiplex PCR. The sample consists of about 150,000 clones, around 71% of them appearing once. This sample comprised CD4+ T cells sorted from blood, obtained at week 4, from a patient treated with tofacitinib. Receptors were obtained from a human donor with alopecia areata.

The chain combines TRBV5-1 with TRBJ1-1, with no clear D. CDR1 and CDR2 from the germline V gene are SGHRS and YFSETQ. V lost 0 bases, J lost 0 bases, and 3 bases lay in between. CDR3 length: 13 amino acids. For the CDR3, the DNA is TGCGCCAGCAGCTTGGATCTGAACACTGAAGCTTTCTTT. Translated: CASSLDLNTEAFF. Using reference TRBV5-1 and TRBJ1-1 for the parts outside the CDR3, the full variable domain is KAGVTQTPRYLIKTRGQQVTLSCSPISGHRSVSWYQQTPGQGLQFLFEYFSETQRNKGNFPGRFSGRQFSNSRSEMNVSTLELGDSALYLCASSLDLNTEAFFGQGTRLTVV.

The V gene is TRBV30, the J gene TRBJ2-5; 10 bases fit TRBD2. Germline V gene data show CDR1 as GTSNPN and CDR2 as SVGIG (reference sequence). The CDR3 covers 14 residues. J was trimmed by 1 base and V by 4 bases; bases with no gene match: 3. The CDR3 reads CAWKVAGGQETQYF. The CDR3 DNA is TGTGCCTGGAAGGTAGCGGGGGGCCAAGAGACCCAGTACTTC.

This chain joins TRBV29-1 and TRBJ1-2, with D possibly TRBD1 on 5 matching bases. CDR3 size: 13 residues. Trimming stripped 7 bases from V and 2 bases from J, with 14 bases between. Germline loops: CDR1 SQVTM, CDR2 ANQGSEA. As DNA, the CDR3 is TGCAGCGACCTGTCGGGGCCAAACTATGGCTACACCTTC. Translated, it gives CSDLSGPNYGYTF. Filled out from reference TRBV29-1 and TRBJ1-2, the complete variable domain reads SAVISQKPSRDICQRGTSLTIQCQVDSQVTMMFWYRQQPGQSLTLIATANQGSEATYESGFVIDKFPISRPNLTFSTLTVSNMSPEDSSIYLCSDLSGPNYGYTFGSGTRLTVV.

The chain carries TRBV25-1 and TRBJ2-2; D is perhaps TRBD1 (6 bases). V was pared by 7 bases and J by 3 bases, with 12 bases between. Germline V gene data show CDR1 as MGHDK and CDR2 as SYGVNS. This CDR3 spans 14 amino acids. The CDR3 sequence is CASTRQDYTGELFF. In DNA form, the CDR3 reads TGTGCCAGCACGAGACAGGACTACACCGGGGAGCTGTTTTTT.

Only a few counts were recorded for this clone. The chain uses TRBV6-1 and TRBJ2-7; D possibly matches TRBD1 or TRBD2 (5 bases each). CDR3 length: 12 residues. With 8 bases removed from V and 3 bases from J, the gap between germline ends came to 11 bases. The germline gives CDR1 MNHNS, CDR2 SASEGT. Here the CDR3 reads CASGTTRYEQYF. For the CDR3, the DNA is TGTGCCAGCGGGACGACCCGCTACGAGCAGTACTTC.

This chain connects TRBV19 to TRBJ1-2; possibly TRBD1 for D (5 bases). This CDR3 contains 15 residues. Trimming took 1 base from V and 2 from J, leaving 11 bases between them. CDR1 is LNHDA, CDR2 SQIVND, per germline (reference sequence). The CDR3: CASSIARGGNYGYTF. CDR3 DNA: TGTGCCAGTAGTATAGCGCGGGGCGGCAACTATGGCTACACCTTC. Full variable domain (missing parts from reference TRBV19 and TRBJ1-2): DGGITQSPKYLFRKEGQNVTLSCEQNLNHDAMYWYRQDPGQGLRLIYYSQIVNDFQKGDIAEGYSVSREKKESFPLTVTSAQKNPTAFYLCASSIARGGNYGYTFGSGTRLTVV.

The chain joins TRBV5-6 to TRBJ2-3; 10 bases map to TRBD2. The germline gives CDR1 SGHDT, CDR2 YYEEEE. Losses at the gene ends were 2 bases for V and 3 bases for J; bases not matched to a gene: 0. This CDR3 is built from 14 residues. CDR3 region: CASSFSGGTDTQYF. The CDR3, as DNA: TGTGCCAGCAGCTTTAGCGGGGGGACAGATACGCAGTATTTT.

This clone was picked up one time. The rearrangement joins TRBV5-6 to TRBJ1-5; D is ambiguous. Germline-derived CDR1 and CDR2 are SGHDT and YYEEEE. The CDR3 totals 15 residues. V shed 2 bases and J shed 9 bases, with 18 bases lying between them. Written as DNA, the CDR3 is TGTGCCAGCAGCTTTAGTAGGGAATCGGCGCCGCCCCAGCATTTT. Amino acids: CASSFSRESAPPQHF.

The chain combines TRBV4-3 with TRBJ1-1; D may be TRBD1 (6 bases). CDR3 length: 16 amino acids. Germline assignment: CDR1 LGHNA and CDR2 YSLEER. V lost 0 bases and J 5 bases, leaving 16 bases between the germline ends. The CDR3 loop reads CASSQDLQGRWTEAFF. CDR3 coding DNA: TGCGCCAGCAGCCAAGATCTCCAGGGGAGGTGGACTGAAGCTTTCTTT.

This chain links TRBV30 with TRBJ1-5; tentatively, D is TRBD1 (6 bases). Germline CDR1 reads GTSNPN; CDR2 reads SVGIG (reference sequence). V gave up 2 bases and J gave up 2 bases, with 13 bases separating them. The CDR3 sequence is 15 residues long. The CDR3 DNA sequence: TGTGCCTGGAGTACGCAGGGGTATGGCAATCAGCCCCAGCATTTT. This translates into CAWSTQGYGNQPQHF. The complete variable domain, with remaining parts taken from reference TRBV30 and TRBJ1-5, reads SQTIHQWPATLVQPVGSPLSLECTVEGTSNPNLYWYRQAAGRGLQLLFYSVGIGQISSEVPQNLSASRPQDRQFILSSKKLLLSDSGFYLCAWSTQGYGNQPQHFGDGTRLSIL.

The CDR3 DNA sequence: TGTGCCAGCGGCGGACAATACGAGCAGTACTTC. It is translated as CASGGQYEQYF. The J gene is TRBJ2-7, the V gene TRBV27, with D possibly matching TRBD1 (5 bases). The CDR3 has 11 residues. The germline gives CDR1 MNHEY, CDR2 SMNVEV (reference sequence). Trimming took off 8 bases at V and 4 bases at J, with 9 bases between the two ends.

CDR3 loop: CSVERTRSGNTIYF. The CDR3 DNA reads as TGCAGCGTTGAAAGGACACGCTCTGGAAACACCATATATTTT. The chain is built from TRBV29-1 and TRBJ1-3, with D possibly TRBD1 on 5 matching bases. From germline, CDR1 is SQVTM and CDR2 ANQGSEA. V gave up 2 bases and J gave up 0 bases, with 8 bases separating them. This CDR3 comprises 14 residues.

The chain recombines TRBV27 with TRBJ2-6; no clear D. Trimming stripped 5 bases from V and 2 bases from J, with 10 bases between. The germline CDR1 and CDR2 sequences are MNHEY and SMNVEV (reference sequence). The CDR3 loop spans 15 amino acids. CDR3 DNA: TGTGCCAGCAGTCCCAGAGGTACTGGGGCCAACGTCCTGACTTTC. Translated, it gives CASSPRGTGANVLTF.

The chain combines TRBV6-6 with TRBJ1-1; 8 nucleotides align to TRBD1. Germline assignment: CDR1 MNHNY and CDR2 SVGAGI (reference sequence). V lost 6 bases, J lost 3 bases, and 6 bases stayed unmatched. The CDR3 consists of 14 residues. CDR3 nucleotide sequence: TGTGCCAGCAGGTCGTCGGACAGGGACACTGAAGCTTTCTTT. Translated: CASRSSDRDTEAFF.

This chain joins TRBV4-3 and TRBJ1-2; TRBD1 aligns across 11 bases. The CDR3 is 15 residues long. V lost 3 bases and J lost 5; bases outside the gene matches: 5. Germline CDR1 LGHNA, CDR2 YSLEER. This chain's CDR3 is CASSHDRDRGYGYTF. The CDR3 region has the DNA TGCGCCAGCAGCCATGACCGGGACAGGGGGTATGGCTACACCTTC.

The chain carries TRBV29-1 and TRBJ2-3, with D perhaps TRBD1 (6 bases). V was pared by 8 bases and J by 2 bases, with 29 bases between. The germline gives CDR1 SQVTM, CDR2 ANQGSEA. This CDR3 has 18 residues. CDR3 region: CSPQVVRGRGLYTDTQYF. The CDR3, as DNA: TGCAGCCCCCAAGTGGTCAGGGGAAGGGGTTTATACACAGATACGCAGTATTTT.

The rearrangement joins TRBV4-2 to TRBJ2-7; no firm D call. Germline CDR1 LGHNA, CDR2 YNFKEQ. The CDR3 is 15 amino acids. V shed 7 bases and J shed 1 base, with 17 bases lying between them. In nucleotides, the CDR3 is TGTGCCAGCACCCCCACCCCGCAGTCGTCCTACGAGCAGTACTTC. The encoded protein is CASTPTPQSSYEQYF.

The chain combines TRBV4-3 with TRBJ2-5, with D tentatively TRBD1 or TRBD2 (6 bases each). Trimming cost V 1 base and J 5 bases, with 14 bases left between them. Germline values: CDR1 LGHNA, CDR2 YSLEER. The CDR3 is made up of 15 amino acids. CDR3 nucleotide sequence: TGCGCCAGCAGCCAAGGAGGGGGGCGCGTGGAGACCCAGTACTTC. Residues: CASSQGGGRVETQYF.

The V and J genes are TRBV29-1 and TRBJ1-2; D call uncertain. V was cut by 1 base and J by 4 bases, with 13 bases left in between. CDR3 length: 14 amino acids. Germline CDR1 and CDR2: SQVTM and ANQGSEA. This chain's CDR3 is CSVEVSRAGYGYTF. The CDR3 DNA sequence: TGCAGCGTTGAAGTAAGCAGAGCCGGCTATGGCTACACCTTC.